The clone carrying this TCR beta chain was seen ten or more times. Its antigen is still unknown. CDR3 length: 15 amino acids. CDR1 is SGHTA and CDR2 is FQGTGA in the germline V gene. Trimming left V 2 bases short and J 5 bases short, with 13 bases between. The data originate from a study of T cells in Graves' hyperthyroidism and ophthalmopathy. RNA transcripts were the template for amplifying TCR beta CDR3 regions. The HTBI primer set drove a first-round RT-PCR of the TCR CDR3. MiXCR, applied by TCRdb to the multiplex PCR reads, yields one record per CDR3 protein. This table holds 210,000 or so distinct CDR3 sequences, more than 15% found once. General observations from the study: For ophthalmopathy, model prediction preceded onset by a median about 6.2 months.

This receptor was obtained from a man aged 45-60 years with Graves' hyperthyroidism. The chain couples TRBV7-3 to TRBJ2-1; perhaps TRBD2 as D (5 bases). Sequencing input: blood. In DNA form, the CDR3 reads TGTGCCAGCAGCTTACGTCCGGGATCCCACAATGAGCAGTTCTTC. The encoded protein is CASSLRPGSHNEQFF.